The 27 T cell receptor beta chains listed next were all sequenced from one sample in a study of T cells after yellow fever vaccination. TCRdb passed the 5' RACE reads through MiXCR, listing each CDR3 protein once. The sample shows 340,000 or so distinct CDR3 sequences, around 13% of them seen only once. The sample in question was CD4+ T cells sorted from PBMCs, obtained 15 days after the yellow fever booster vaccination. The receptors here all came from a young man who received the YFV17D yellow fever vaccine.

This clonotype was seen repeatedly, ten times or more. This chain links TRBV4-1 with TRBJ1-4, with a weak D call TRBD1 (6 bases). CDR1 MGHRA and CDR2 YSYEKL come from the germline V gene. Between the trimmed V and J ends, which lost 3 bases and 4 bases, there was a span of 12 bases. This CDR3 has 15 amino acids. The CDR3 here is CASSQQEGHNEKLFF. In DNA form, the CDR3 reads TGCGCCAGCAGCCAGCAGGAGGGACATAATGAAAAACTGTTTTTT.

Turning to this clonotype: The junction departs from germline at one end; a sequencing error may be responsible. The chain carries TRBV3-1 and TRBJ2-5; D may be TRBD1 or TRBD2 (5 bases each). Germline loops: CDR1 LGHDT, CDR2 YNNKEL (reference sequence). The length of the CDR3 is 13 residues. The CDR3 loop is CACSPPGLGTQYF. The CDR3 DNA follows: TGTGCCTGCAGCCCACCGGGGCTGGGGACCCAGTACTTC.

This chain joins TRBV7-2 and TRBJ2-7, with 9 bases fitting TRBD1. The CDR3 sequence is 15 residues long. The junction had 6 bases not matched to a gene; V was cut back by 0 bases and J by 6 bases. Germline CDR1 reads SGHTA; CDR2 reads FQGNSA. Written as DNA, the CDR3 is TGTGCCAGCAGCTTAGCCGGGACAGGGAGTACCGAGCAGTACGTC. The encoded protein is CASSLAGTGSTEQYV.

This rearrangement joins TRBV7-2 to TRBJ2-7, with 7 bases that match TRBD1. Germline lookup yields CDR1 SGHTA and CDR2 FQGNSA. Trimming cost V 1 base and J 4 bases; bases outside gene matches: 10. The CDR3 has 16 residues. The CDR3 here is CASSLGGGGGGYEQYV. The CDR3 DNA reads TGTGCCAGCAGCTTAGGAGGGGGCGGCGGCGGTTACGAGCAGTACGTC.

DNA for the CDR3: TGCAGTGCCAACCCGGGGTCTCAGCCCCAGCATTTT. Protein: CSANPGSQPQHF. The V gene is TRBV20-1, the J gene TRBJ1-5; the D is unclear. With 6 bases removed from V and 6 bases from J, the gap between germline ends came to 12 bases. Germline-derived CDR1 and CDR2 are DFQATT and SNEGSKA (reference sequence). CDR3 size: 12 residues.

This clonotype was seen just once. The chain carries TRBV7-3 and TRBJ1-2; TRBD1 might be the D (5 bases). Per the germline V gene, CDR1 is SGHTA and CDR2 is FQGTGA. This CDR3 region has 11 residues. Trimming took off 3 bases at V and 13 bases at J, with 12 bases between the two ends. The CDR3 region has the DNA TGTGCCAGCAGCTTGAACGGGGCAAGCACCTTC. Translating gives CASSLNGASTF.

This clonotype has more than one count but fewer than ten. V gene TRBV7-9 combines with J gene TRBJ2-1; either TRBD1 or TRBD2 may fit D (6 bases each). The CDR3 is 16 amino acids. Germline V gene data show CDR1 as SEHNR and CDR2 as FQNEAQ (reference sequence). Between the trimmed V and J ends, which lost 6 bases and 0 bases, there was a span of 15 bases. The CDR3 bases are TGTGCCAGCAGTTCCTGGAGGGGGAGCTCCTACAATGAGCAGTTCTTC. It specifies CASSSWRGSSYNEQFF.

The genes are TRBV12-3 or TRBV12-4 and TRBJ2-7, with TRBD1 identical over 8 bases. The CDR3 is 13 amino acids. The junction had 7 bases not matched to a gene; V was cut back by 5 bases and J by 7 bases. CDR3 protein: CASSIDRGREQYV. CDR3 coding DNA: TGTGCCAGCAGTATTGACAGGGGTCGGGAGCAGTACGTC.

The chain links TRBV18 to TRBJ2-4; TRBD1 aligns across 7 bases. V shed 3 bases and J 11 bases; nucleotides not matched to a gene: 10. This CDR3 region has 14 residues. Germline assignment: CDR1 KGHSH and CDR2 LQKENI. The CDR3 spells CASSPGGVGQFQYF. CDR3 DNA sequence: TGTGCCAGCTCACCCGGCGGTGTGGGACAGTTTCAGTACTTC.

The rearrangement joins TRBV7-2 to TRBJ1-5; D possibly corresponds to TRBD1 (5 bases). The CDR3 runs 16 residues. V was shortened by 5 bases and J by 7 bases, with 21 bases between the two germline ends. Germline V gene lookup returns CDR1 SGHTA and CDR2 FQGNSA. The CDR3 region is CASSTWSVGVGQPQHF. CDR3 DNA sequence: TGTGCCAGCAGCACCTGGTCGGTAGGGGTTGGGCAGCCCCAGCATTTT.

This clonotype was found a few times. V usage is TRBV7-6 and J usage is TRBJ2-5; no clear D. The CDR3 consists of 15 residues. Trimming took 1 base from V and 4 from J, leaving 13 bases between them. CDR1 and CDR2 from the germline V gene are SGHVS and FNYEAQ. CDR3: CASSLVTRARETQYF. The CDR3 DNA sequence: TGTGCCAGCAGCTTAGTGACACGGGCGCGAGAGACCCAGTACTTC.

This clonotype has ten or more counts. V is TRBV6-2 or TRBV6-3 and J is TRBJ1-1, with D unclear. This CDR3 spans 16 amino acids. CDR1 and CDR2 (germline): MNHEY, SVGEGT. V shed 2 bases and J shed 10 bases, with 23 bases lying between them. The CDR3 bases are TGTGCCAGCAGTTACGCCCTCTCCGAAATGGCTTTGGGAGCTTTCTTT. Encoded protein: CASSYALSEMALGAFF.

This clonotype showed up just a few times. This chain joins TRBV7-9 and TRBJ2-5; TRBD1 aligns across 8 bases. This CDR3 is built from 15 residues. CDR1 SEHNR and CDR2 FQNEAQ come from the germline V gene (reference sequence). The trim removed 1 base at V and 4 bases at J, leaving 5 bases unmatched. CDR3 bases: TGTGCCAGCAGCTTAGGGACAGGGATACGAGAGACCCAGTACTTC. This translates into CASSLGTGIRETQYF.

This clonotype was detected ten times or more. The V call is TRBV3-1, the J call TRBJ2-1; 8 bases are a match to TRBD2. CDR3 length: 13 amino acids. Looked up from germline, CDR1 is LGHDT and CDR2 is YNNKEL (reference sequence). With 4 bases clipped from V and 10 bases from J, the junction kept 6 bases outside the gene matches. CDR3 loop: CASSPRERGEQFF. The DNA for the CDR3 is TGTGCCAGCAGCCCCCGAGAGCGGGGGGAGCAGTTCTTC.

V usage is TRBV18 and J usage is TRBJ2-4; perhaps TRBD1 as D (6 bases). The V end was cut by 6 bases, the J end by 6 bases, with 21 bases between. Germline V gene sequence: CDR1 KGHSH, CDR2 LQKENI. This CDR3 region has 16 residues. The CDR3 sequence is CASSPRGGIERNIQYF. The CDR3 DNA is TGTGCCAGCTCGCCCCGTGGGGGCATTGAGAGAAACATTCAGTACTTC. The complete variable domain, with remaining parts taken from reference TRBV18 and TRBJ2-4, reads NAGVMQNPRHLVRRRGQEARLRCSPMKGHSHVYWYRQLPEEGLKFMVYLQKENIIDESGMPKERFSAEFPKEGPSILRIQQVVRGDSAAYFCASSPRGGIERNIQYFGAGTRLSVL.

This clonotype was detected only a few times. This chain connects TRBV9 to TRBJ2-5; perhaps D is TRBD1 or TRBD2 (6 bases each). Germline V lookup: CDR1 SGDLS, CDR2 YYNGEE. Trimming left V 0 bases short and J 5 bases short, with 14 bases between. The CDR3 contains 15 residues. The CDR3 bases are TGTGCCAGCAGCGTAGCTTCGGGGGCGCGTGAGACCCAGTACTTC. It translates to CASSVASGARETQYF. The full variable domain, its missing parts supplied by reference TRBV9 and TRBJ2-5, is DSGVTQTPKHLITATGQRVTLRCSPRSGDLSVYWYQQSLDQGLQFLIQYYNGEERAKGNILERFSAQQFPDLHSELNLSSLELGDSALYFCASSVASGARETQYFGPGTRLLVL.

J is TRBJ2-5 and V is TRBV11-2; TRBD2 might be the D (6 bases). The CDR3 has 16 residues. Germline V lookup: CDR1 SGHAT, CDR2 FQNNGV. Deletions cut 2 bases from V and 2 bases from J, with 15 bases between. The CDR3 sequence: CASSLMANGGQETQYF. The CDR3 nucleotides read TGTGCCAGCAGCTTAATGGCTAATGGAGGGCAAGAGACCCAGTACTTC. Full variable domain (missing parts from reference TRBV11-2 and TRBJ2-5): EAGVAQSPRYKIIEKRQSVAFWCNPISGHATLYWYQQILGQGPKLLIQFQNNGVVDDSQLPKDRFSAERLKGVDSTLKIQPAKLEDSAVYLCASSLMANGGQETQYFGPGTRLLVL.

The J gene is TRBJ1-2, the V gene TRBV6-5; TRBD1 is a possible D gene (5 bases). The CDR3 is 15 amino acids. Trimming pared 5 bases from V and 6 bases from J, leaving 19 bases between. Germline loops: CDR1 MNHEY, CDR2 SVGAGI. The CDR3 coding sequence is TGTGCCAGCAGTGGGACGGCTGGGGGTCTCGATGGCTACACCTTC. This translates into CASSGTAGGLDGYTF.

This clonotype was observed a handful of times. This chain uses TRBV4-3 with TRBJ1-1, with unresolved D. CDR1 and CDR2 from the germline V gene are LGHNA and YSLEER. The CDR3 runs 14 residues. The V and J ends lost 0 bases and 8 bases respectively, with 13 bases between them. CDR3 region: CASSQDTGLGEAFF. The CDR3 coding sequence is TGCGCCAGCAGCCAAGATACTGGCTTGGGGGAAGCTTTCTTT.

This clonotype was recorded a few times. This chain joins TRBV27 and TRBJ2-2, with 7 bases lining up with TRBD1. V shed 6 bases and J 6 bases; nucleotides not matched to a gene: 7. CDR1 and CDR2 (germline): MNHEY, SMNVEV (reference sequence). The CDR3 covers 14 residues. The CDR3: CASRLTGSSGELFF. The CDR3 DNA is TGTGCCAGCAGACTGACAGGGTCCTCCGGGGAGCTGTTTTTT.

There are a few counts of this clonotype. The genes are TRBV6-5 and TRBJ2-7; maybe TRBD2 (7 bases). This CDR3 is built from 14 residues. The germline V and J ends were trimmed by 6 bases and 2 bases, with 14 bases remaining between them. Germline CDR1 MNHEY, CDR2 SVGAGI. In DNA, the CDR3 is TGTGCCAGCAGCCCCGGGGGGCCGACCTACGAGCAGTACGTC. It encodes CASSPGGPTYEQYV.

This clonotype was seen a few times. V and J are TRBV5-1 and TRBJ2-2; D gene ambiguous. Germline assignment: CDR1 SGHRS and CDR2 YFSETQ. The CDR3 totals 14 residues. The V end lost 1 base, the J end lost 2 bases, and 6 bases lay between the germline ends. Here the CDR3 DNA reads TGCGCCAGCAGCTTGTTTCGAAACACCGGGGAGCTGTTTTTT. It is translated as CASSLFRNTGELFF.

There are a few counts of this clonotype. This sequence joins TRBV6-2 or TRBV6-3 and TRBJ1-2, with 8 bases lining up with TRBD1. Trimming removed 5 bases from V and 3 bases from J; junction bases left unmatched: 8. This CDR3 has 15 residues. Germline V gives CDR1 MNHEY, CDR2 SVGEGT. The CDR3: CASSAWGRGHYGYTF. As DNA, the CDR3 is TGTGCCAGCAGTGCCTGGGGCAGGGGGCACTATGGCTACACCTTC.

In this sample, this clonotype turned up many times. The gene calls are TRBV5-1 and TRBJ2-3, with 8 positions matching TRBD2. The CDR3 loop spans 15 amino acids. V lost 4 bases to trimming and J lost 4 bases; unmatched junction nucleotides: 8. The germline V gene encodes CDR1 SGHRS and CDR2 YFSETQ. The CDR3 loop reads CASSLRGGSADTQYF. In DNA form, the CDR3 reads TGCGCCAGCAGCCTCCGGGGGGGAAGCGCAGATACGCAGTATTTT.

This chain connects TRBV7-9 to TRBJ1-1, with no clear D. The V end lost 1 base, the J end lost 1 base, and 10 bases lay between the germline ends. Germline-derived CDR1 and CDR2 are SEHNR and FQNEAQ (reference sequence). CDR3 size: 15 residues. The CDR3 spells CASSLGPRPNTEAFF. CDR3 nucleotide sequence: TGTGCCAGCAGCTTAGGTCCGAGGCCGAACACTGAAGCTTTCTTT.

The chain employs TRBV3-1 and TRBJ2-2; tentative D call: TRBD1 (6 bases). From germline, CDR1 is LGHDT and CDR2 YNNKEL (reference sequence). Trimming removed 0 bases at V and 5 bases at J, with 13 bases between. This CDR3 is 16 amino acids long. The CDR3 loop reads CASSQDTTGLTGELFF. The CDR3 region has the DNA TGTGCCAGCAGCCAAGATACGACAGGCTTAACCGGGGAGCTGTTTTTT.

CDR3 loop: CASSVTRGTQYF. The CDR3, as DNA: TGTGCCAGCAGCGTCACAAGGGGTACGCAGTATTTT. V is TRBV7-8 and J is TRBJ2-3, with D possibly matching TRBD1 (5 bases). V lost 5 bases, J lost 8 bases, and 11 bases lay in between. Germline-derived CDR1 and CDR2 are SGHVS and FQNEAQ. The CDR3 length is 12 residues.